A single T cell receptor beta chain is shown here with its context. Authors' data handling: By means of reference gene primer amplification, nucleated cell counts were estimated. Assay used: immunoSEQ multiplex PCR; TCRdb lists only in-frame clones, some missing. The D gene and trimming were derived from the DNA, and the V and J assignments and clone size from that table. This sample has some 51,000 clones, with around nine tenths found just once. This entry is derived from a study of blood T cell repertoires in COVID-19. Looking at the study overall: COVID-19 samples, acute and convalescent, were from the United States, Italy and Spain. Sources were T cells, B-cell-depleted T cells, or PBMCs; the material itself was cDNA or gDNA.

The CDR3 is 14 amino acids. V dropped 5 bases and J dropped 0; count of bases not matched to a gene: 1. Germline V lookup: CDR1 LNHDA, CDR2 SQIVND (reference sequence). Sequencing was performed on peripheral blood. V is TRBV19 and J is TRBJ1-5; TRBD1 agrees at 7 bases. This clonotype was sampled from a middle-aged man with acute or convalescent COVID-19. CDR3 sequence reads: CASSGDSSNQPQHF. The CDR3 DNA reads TGTGCCAGTAGTGGGGACAGTAGCAATCAGCCCCAGCATTTT.